A selection of T cell receptor beta chains follows, all from one sample in a study of B cell selection in AIRE deficiency. Clones were sequenced by immunoSEQ multiplex PCR, and TCRdb holds only the in-frame ones, with some missing. The repertoire has about 15,000 clones, roughly 91% of them found once; the top ten carry roughly 1%. Sequenced material: Tregs sorted from PBMCs. All receptors derive from a human donor with AIRE deficiency. CDR3s include the opening cysteine and the closing phenylalanine or tryptophan. A D gene is named only where the DNA matches it firmly.

D,J,V,CDR3
TRBD1,TRBJ2-7,TRBV4-3,CASSLLGTGVSEQYF
-,TRBJ2-3,TRBV5-1,CASKEGSTDTQYF
-,TRBJ2-7,TRBV6-1,CASSEKRRGNSYEQYF
-,TRBJ1-1,TRBV11-2,CASSLDAKGRTEAFF
-,TRBJ2-1,TRBV7-3,CASSLNGLLGNEQFF
-,TRBJ2-3,TRBV5-1,CASSRELGDTQYF
-,TRBJ2-7,TRBV6-6,CASSVGPEQYF
-,TRBJ2-7,TRBV30,CAWSVAGEQYF
-,TRBJ2-7,TRBV18,CASSPPPWQIIEQYF
-,TRBJ2-7,TRBV27,CASSPRTVTYEQYF
-,TRBJ2-1,TRBV2,CASEIRVLKNNEQFF
TRBD1,TRBJ1-1,TRBV6-5,CASRRQGRTNTEAFF
TRBD1,TRBJ1-5,TRBV27,CASSRWGQVVDQPQHF
TRBD1,TRBJ2-2,TRBV11-3,CASSPTGTGELFF
-,TRBJ1-1,TRBV5-1,CASSPGAAQYVNTEAFF
TRBD1,TRBJ1-6,TRBV5-4,CASSGTGDNSPLHF
TRBD2,TRBJ2-3,TRBV19,CASSKGPTTGRVTDTQYF
-,TRBJ2-5,TRBV19,CASSILFTGLQETQYF
-,TRBJ1-5,TRBV7-9,CASSWGSQPQHF
TRBD2,TRBJ2-1,TRBV19,CASSTSPGRGNEQFF
-,TRBJ1-1,TRBV6-5,CASSYVGRTNTEAFF
-,TRBJ2-2,TRBV19,CASSARGPGTGELFF
-,TRBJ2-1,TRBV5-4,CASSLEAAVSSEQFF
-,TRBJ1-5,TRBV28,CASPTSTPWDPQHF
TRBD2,TRBJ2-1,TRBV18,CASSPGGLWHNEQFF
-,TRBJ1-1,TRBV5-8,CASAFRNTEAFF
-,TRBJ1-2,TRBV20-1,CSAQWVGGYTF
TRBD1,TRBJ1-2,TRBV5-1,CASSLGARGRPDGYTF
-,TRBJ1-5,TRBV28,CASSLAGADQPQHF
-,TRBJ1-4,TRBV4-3,CASSQDGAGAINEKLFF
-,TRBJ2-1,TRBV5-4,CASSLGLARDEQFF
TRBD1,TRBJ2-3,TRBV7-9,CASSPRDRGSTDTQYF
-,TRBJ2-7,TRBV5-1,CASSLTAPSYEQYF